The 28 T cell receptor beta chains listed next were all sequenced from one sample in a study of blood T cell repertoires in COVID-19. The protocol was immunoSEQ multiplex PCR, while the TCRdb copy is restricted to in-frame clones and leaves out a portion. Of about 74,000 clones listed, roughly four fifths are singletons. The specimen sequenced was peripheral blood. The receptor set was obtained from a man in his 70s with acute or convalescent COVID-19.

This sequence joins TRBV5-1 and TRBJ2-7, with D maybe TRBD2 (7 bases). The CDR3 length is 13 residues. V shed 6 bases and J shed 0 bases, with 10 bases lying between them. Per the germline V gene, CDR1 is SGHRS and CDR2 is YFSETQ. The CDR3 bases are TGCGCCAGCACAGGGGACTACTCCTACGAGCAGTACTTC. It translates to CASTGDYSYEQYF. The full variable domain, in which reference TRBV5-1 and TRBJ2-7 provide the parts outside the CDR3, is KAGVTQTPRYLIKTRGQQVTLSCSPISGHRSVSWYQQTPGQGLQFLFEYFSETQRNKGNFPGRFSGRQFSNSRSEMNVSTLELGDSALYLCASTGDYSYEQYFGPGTRLTVT.

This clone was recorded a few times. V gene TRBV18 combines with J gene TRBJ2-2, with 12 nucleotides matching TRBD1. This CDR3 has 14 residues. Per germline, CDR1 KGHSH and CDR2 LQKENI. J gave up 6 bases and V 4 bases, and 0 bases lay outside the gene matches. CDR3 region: CASSRDRGPGELFF. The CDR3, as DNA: TGTGCCAGCTCACGGGACAGGGGGCCCGGGGAGCTGTTTTTT. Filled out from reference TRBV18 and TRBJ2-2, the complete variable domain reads NAGVMQNPRHLVRRRGQEARLRCSPMKGHSHVYWYRQLPEEGLKFMVYLQKENIIDESGMPKERFSAEFPKEGPSILRIQQVVRGDSAAYFCASSRDRGPGELFFGEGSRLTVL.

In nucleotides, the CDR3 is TGTGCCAGTACCGCTTCGGGCGGGGCAGGGGAGACCCAGTACTTC. Translating gives CASTASGGAGETQYF. The J gene is TRBJ2-5, the V gene TRBV19; the D gene is possibly TRBD2 (6 bases). CDR3 length equals 15 residues. CDR1 is LNHDA and CDR2 is SQIVND in the germline V gene (reference sequence). V was clipped by 7 bases and J by 5 bases, with 20 bases between them.

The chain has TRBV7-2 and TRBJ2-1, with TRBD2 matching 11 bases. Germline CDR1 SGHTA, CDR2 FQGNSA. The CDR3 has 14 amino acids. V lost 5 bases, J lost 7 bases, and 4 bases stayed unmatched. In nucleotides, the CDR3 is TGTGCCAGCAGCCCACCTAGCGGGAGGAATGAGCAGTTCTTC. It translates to CASSPPSGRNEQFF.

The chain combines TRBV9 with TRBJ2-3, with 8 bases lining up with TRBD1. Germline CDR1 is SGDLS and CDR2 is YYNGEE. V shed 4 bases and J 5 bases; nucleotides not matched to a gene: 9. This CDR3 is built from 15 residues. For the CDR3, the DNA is TGTGCCAGCAGCACCCAGGACAGGGTCGAAGATACGCAGTATTTT. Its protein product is CASSTQDRVEDTQYF.

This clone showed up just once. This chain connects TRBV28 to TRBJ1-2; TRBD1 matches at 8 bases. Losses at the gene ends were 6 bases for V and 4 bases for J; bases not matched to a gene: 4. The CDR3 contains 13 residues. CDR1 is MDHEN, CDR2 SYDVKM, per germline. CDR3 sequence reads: CASRGQAGYGYTF. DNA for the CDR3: TGTGCCAGCAGGGGACAGGCAGGCTATGGCTACACCTTC.

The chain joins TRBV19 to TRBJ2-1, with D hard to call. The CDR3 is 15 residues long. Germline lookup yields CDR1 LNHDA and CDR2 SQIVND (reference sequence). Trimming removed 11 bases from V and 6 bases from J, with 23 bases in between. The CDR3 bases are TGTGCCGCCAGTAGTAGGCAAATCAGGTTCAATGAGCAGTTCTTC. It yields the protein CAASSRQIRFNEQFF. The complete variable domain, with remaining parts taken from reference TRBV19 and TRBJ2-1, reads DGGITQSPKYLFRKEGQNVTLSCEQNLNHDAMYWYRQDPGQGLRLIYYSQIVNDFQKGDIAEGYSVSREKKESFPLTVTSAQKNPTAFYLCAASSRQIRFNEQFFGPGTRLTVL.

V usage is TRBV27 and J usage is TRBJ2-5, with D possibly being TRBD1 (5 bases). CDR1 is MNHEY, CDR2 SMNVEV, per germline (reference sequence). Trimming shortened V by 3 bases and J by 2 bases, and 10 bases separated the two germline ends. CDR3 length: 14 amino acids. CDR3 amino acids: CASSFGGAQETQYF. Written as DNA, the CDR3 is TGTGCCAGCAGTTTTGGTGGGGCTCAAGAGACCCAGTACTTC.

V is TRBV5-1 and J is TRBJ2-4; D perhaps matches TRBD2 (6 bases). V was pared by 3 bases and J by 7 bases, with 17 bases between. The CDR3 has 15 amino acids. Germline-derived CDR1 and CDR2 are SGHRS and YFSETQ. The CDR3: CASSSAGSGGNIQYF. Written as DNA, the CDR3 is TGCGCCAGCAGCTCCGCCGGGAGTGGAGGGAACATTCAGTACTTC.

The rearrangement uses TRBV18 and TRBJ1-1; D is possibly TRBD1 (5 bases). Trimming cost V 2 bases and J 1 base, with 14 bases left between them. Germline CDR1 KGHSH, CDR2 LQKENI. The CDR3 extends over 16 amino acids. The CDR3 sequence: CASSPVAGWGNTEAFF. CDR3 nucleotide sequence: TGTGCCAGCTCACCAGTGGCAGGGTGGGGGAACACTGAAGCTTTCTTT. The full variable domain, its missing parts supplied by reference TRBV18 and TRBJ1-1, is NAGVMQNPRHLVRRRGQEARLRCSPMKGHSHVYWYRQLPEEGLKFMVYLQKENIIDESGMPKERFSAEFPKEGPSILRIQQVVRGDSAAYFCASSPVAGWGNTEAFFGQGTRLTVV.

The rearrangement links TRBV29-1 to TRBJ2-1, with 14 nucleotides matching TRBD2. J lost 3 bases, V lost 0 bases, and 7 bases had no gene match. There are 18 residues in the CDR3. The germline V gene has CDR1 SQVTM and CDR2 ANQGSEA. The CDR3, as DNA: TGCAGCGTTGAAGATCGGGGGACTAGCGGGAGCGGCTACAATGAGCAGTTCTTC. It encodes CSVEDRGTSGSGYNEQFF.

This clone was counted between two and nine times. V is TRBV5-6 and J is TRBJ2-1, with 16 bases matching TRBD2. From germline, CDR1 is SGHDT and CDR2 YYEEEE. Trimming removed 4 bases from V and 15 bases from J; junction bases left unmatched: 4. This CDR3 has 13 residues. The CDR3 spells CASSGTSGRAGFF. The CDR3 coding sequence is TGTGCCAGCAGCGGGACTAGCGGGAGGGCCGGGTTCTTC.

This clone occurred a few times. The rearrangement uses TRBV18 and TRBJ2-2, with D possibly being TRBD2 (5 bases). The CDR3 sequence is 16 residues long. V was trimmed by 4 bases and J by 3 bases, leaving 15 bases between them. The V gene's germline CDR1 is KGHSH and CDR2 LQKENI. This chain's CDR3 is CASSRERPGYTGELFF. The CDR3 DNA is TGTGCCAGCTCACGGGAGCGCCCGGGATACACCGGGGAGCTGTTTTTT. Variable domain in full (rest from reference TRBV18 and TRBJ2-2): NAGVMQNPRHLVRRRGQEARLRCSPMKGHSHVYWYRQLPEEGLKFMVYLQKENIIDESGMPKERFSAEFPKEGPSILRIQQVVRGDSAAYFCASSRERPGYTGELFFGEGSRLTVL.

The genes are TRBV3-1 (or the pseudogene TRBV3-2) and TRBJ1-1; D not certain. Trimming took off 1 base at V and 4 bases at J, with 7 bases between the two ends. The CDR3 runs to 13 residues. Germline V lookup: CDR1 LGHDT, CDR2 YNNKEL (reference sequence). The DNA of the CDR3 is TGTGCCAGCAGCCAAGGGGCGGGCACTGAAGCTTTCTTT. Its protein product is CASSQGAGTEAFF.

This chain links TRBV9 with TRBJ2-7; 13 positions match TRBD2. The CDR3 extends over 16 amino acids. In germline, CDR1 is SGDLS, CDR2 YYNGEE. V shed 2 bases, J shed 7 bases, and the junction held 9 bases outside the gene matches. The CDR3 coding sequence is TGTGCCAGCAGCGTCAAAGGACTAGCGGGAGTGGAAGAGCAGTACTTC. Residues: CASSVKGLAGVEEQYF.

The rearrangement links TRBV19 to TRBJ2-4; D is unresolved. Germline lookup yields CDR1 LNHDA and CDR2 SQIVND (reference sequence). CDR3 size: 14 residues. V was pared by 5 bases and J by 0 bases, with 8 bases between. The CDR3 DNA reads TGTGCCAGTAGTGACTCCTTAGCCAAAAACATTCAGTACTTC. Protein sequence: CASSDSLAKNIQYF.

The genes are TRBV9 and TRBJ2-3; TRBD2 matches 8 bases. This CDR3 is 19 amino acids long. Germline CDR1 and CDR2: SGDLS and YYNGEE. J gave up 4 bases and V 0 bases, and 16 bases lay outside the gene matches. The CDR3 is CASSVAPEALAGGSDTQYF. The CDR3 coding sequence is TGTGCCAGCAGCGTAGCCCCAGAGGCCCTCGCGGGAGGATCAGATACGCAGTATTTT. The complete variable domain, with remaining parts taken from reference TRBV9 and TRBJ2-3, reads DSGVTQTPKHLITATGQRVTLRCSPRSGDLSVYWYQQSLDQGLQFLIQYYNGEERAKGNILERFSAQQFPDLHSELNLSSLELGDSALYFCASSVAPEALAGGSDTQYFGPGTRLTVL.

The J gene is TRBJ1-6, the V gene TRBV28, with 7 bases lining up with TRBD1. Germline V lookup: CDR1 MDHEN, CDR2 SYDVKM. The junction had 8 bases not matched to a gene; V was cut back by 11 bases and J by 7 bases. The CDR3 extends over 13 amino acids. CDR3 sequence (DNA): TGTGCCGGGAAGGGGGCTTGGAATTCACCCCTCCACTTT. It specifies CAGKGAWNSPLHF.

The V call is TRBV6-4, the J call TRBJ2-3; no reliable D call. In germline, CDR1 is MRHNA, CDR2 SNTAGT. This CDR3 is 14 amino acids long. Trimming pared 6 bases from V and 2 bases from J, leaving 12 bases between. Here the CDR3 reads CASSRLSLTDTQYF. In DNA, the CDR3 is TGTGCCAGCAGCCGTTTGTCTCTCACAGATACGCAGTATTTT.

The CDR3 loop reads CASSQERGGAPGTYEQYF. The CDR3 nucleotides read TGTGCCAGCAGCCAAGAAAGGGGGGGGGCCCCGGGGACCTACGAGCAGTACTTC. This chain uses TRBV14 with TRBJ2-7; D perhaps matches TRBD2 (7 bases). The length of the CDR3 is 18 residues. V lost 0 bases, J lost 2 bases, and 20 bases lay in between. CDR1 SGHDN and CDR2 FVKESK come from the germline V gene.

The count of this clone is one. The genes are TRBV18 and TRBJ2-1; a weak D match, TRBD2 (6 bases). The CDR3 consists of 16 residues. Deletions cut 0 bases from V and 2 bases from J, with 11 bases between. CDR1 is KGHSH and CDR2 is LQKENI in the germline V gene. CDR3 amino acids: CASSPPSGSAYNEQFF. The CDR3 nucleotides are TGTGCCAGCTCACCACCCTCCGGGAGCGCCTACAATGAGCAGTTCTTC.

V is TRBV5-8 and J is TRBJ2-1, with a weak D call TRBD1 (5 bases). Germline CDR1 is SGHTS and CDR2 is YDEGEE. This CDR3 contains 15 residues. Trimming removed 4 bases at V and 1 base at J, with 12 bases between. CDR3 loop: CASSDQGRSYNEQFF. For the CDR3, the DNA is TGTGCCAGCAGCGATCAGGGAAGGTCCTACAATGAGCAGTTCTTC.

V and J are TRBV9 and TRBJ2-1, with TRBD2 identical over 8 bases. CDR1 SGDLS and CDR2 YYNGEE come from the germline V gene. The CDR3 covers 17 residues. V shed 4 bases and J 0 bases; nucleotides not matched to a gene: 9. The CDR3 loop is CASSPSGGSSSYNEQFF. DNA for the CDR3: TGTGCCAGCAGCCCCAGCGGGGGTTCTAGCTCCTACAATGAGCAGTTCTTC.

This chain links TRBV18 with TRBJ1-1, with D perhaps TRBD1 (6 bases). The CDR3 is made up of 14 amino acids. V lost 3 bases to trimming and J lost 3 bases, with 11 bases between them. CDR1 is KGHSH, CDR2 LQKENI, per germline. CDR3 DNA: TGTGCCAGCTCACCGACTTCAGGGGACACTGAAGCTTTCTTT. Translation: CASSPTSGDTEAFF.

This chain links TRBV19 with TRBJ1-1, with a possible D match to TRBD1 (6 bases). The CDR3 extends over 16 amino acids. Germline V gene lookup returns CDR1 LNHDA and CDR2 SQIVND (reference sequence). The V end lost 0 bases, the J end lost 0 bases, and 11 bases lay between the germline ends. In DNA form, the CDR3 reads TGTGCCAGTAGTATAGATGACACAGGGATGAACACTGAAGCTTTCTTT. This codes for CASSIDDTGMNTEAFF.

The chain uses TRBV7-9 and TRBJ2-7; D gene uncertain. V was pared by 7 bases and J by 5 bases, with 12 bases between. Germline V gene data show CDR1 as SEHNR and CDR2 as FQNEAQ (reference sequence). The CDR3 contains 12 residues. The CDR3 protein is CASTPGSDEQYF. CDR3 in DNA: TGTGCCAGCACGCCCGGGTCGGACGAGCAGTACTTC.

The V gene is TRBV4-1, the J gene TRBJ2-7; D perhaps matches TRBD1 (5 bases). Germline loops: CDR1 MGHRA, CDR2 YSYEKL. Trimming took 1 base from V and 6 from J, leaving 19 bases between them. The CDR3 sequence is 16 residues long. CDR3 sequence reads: CASSQAPTQGKSEQYF. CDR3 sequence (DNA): TGCGCCAGCAGCCAAGCACCAACCCAGGGTAAATCCGAGCAGTACTTC.

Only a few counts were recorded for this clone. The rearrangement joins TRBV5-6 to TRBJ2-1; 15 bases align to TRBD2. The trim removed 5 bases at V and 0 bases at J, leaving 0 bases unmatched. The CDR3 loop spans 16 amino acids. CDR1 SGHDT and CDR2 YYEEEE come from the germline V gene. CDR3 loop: CASRGLAGGSYNEQFF. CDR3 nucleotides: TGTGCCAGCAGGGGACTAGCGGGAGGCTCCTACAATGAGCAGTTCTTC.